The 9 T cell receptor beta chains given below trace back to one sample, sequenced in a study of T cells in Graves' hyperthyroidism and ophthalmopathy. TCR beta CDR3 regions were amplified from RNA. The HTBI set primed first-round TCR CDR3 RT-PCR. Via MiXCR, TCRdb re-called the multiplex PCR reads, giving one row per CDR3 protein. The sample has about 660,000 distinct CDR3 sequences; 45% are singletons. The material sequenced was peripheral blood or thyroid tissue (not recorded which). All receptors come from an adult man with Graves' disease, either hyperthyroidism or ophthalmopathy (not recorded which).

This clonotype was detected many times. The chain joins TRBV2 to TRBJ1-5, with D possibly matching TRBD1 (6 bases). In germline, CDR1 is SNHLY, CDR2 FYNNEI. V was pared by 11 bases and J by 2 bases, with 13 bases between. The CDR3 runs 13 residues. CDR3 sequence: CASRGEGNQPQHF. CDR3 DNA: TGTGCCTCCAGGGGAGAGGGCAATCAGCCCCAGCATTTT.

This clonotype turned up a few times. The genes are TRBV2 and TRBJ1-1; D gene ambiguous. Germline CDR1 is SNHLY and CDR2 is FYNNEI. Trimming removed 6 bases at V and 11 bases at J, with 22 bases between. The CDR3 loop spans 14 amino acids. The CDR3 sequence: CASSQGSGSLDAFF. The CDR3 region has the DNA TGTGCCAGCAGCCAAGGGTCGGGCAGCCTCGACGCTTTCTTT.

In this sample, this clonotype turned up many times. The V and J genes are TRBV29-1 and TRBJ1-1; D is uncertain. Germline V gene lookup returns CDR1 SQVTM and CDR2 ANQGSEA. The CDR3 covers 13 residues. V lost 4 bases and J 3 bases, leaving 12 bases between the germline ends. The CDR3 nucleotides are TGCAGCGTTGCTGAGGGTAGGGACACTGAAGCTTTCTTT. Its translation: CSVAEGRDTEAFF.

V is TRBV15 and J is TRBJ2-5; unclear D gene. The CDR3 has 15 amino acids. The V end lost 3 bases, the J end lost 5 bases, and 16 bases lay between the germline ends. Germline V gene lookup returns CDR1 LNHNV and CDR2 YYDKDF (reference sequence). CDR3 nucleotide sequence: TGTGCCACCAGCAGTTTCCGGAGACATGAGGAGACCCAGTACTTC. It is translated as CATSSFRRHEETQYF.

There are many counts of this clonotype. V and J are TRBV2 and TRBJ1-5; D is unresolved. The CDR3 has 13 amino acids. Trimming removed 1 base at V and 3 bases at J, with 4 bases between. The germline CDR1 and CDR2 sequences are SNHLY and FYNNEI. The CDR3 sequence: CASSEGFNQPQHF. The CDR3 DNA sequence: TGTGCCAGCAGTGAAGGGTTCAATCAGCCCCAGCATTTT.

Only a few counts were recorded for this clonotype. CDR3 sequence: CASSRGQATNEKLFF. Written as DNA, the CDR3 is TGTGCCAGCAGCCGAGGACAGGCAACTAATGAAAAACTGTTTTTT. The genes are TRBV7-9 and TRBJ1-4; the match to TRBD1 covers 7 bases. This CDR3 contains 15 residues. Losses at the gene ends were 5 bases for V and 0 bases for J; bases not matched to a gene: 3. Germline V CDR1 and CDR2: SEHNR, FQNEAQ (reference sequence).

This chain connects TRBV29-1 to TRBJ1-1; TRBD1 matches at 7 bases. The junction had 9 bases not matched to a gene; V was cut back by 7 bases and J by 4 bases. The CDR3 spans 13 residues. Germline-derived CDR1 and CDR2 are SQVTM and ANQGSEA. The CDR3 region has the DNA TGCAGCGCAACGACAGGGCGAGGCACTGAAGCTTTCTTT. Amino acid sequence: CSATTGRGTEAFF. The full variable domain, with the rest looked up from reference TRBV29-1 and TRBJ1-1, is SAVISQKPSRDICQRGTSLTIQCQVDSQVTMMFWYRQQPGQSLTLIATANQGSEATYESGFVIDKFPISRPNLTFSTLTVSNMSPEDSSIYLCSATTGRGTEAFFGQGTRLTVV.

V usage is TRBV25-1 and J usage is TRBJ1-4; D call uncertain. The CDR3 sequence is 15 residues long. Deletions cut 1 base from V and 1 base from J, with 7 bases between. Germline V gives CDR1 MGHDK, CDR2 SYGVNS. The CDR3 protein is CASSELKGTNEKLFF. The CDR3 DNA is TGTGCCAGCAGTGAATTAAAAGGAACTAATGAAAAACTGTTTTTT.

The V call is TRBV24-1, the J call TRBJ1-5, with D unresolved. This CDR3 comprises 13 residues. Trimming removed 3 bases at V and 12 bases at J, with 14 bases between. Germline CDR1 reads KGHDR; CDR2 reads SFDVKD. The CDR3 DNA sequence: TGTGCCACCAGTGATCGGACTAGCGGAGACCAGCATTTT. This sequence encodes CATSDRTSGDQHF.